The 23 T cell receptor beta chains listed next were all sequenced from one sample in a study of identical twins. TCRdb called the 5' RACE reads again in MiXCR, with one record for every CDR3 protein. The table lists over 550,000 distinct CDR3 sequences, roughly 7.2% of them singletons. The same data also contributed to another study, on yellow fever vaccine responses in identical twins.

Material: PBMCs. All receptors derive from a woman younger than 35 in good health.

There are many counts of this clonotype. J is TRBJ2-1 and V is TRBV7-2; 7 bases are a match to TRBD2. V lost 5 bases and J lost 6; bases outside the gene matches: 13. Germline loops: CDR1 SGHTA, CDR2 FQGNSA. The length of the CDR3 is 16 residues. CDR3 DNA: TGTGCCAGCAGCGGAAAGGGGACTATGGTTTTCAATGAGCAGTTCTTC. Its protein is CASSGKGTMVFNEQFF.

This clonotype was picked up many times. The V and J genes are TRBV28 and TRBJ2-1, with 8 bases matching TRBD2. The CDR3 contains 15 residues. Per germline, CDR1 MDHEN and CDR2 SYDVKM. V shed 10 bases and J 4 bases; nucleotides not matched to a gene: 12. In DNA, the CDR3 is TGTGCCACTCATTCCAGGACTAGCCGATACAATGAGCAGTTCTTC. Translating it yields CATHSRTSRYNEQFF.

The chain joins TRBV4-1 to TRBJ2-3, with D tentatively TRBD2 (5 bases). The CDR3 is made up of 17 amino acids. Per the germline V gene, CDR1 is MGHRA and CDR2 is YSYEKL. V shed 4 bases and J shed 1 base, with 18 bases lying between them. This CDR3 is CASSLVSGREGTDTQYF. CDR3 sequence (DNA): TGCGCCAGCAGCCTAGTCTCGGGAAGAGAAGGCACAGATACGCAGTATTTT.

The chain couples TRBV14 to TRBJ2-1; TRBD2 matches at 8 bases. Germline V lookup: CDR1 SGHDN, CDR2 FVKESK. V lost 3 bases and J lost 2; bases outside the gene matches: 3. The CDR3 is 15 residues long. The CDR3 reads CASSQMGLAYNEQFF. For the CDR3, the DNA is TGTGCCAGCAGCCAGATGGGACTAGCCTACAATGAGCAGTTCTTC.

This clonotype was detected ten times or more. The chain employs TRBV12-3 or TRBV12-4 and TRBJ1-5, with a possible D match to TRBD1 (5 bases). Trimming removed 6 bases at V and 4 bases at J, with 10 bases between. The CDR3 is made up of 13 amino acids. The CDR3 sequence: CASRWTLNQPQHF. The CDR3 DNA follows: TGTGCCAGCAGATGGACATTGAATCAGCCCCAGCATTTT.

This clonotype was found many times. The chain uses TRBV10-3 and TRBJ2-3; D remains unclear. Germline V gene sequence: CDR1 ENHRY, CDR2 SYGVKD. V shed 8 bases and J shed 1 base, with 16 bases lying between them. This CDR3 spans 15 amino acids. As DNA, the CDR3 is TGTGCCATCCGGATAGACGGAGAAGGCACAGATACGCAGTATTTT. Translated, it gives CAIRIDGEGTDTQYF.

The V and J genes are TRBV7-9 and TRBJ1-1; D possibly corresponds to TRBD1 (6 bases). The CDR3 is made up of 15 amino acids. CDR1 and CDR2 from the germline V gene are SEHNR and FQNEAQ (reference sequence). Trimming left V 2 bases short and J 0 bases short, with 10 bases between. The chain's CDR3 is CASSLKGGLNTEAFF. CDR3 coding DNA: TGTGCCAGCAGCTTAAAGGGGGGGCTGAACACTGAAGCTTTCTTT. The whole variable domain, filled in from reference TRBV7-9 and TRBJ1-1, reads DTGVSQNPRHKITKRGQNVTFRCDPISEHNRLYWYRQTLGQGPEFLTYFQNEAQLEKSRLLSDRFSAERPKGSFSTLEIQRTEQGDSAMYLCASSLKGGLNTEAFFGQGTRLTVV.

This clonotype has a count of ten or more. The V and J genes are TRBV10-3 and TRBJ1-1, with 7 bases aligning to TRBD1. Germline trimming cut 6 bases from V and 0 bases from J; bases unmatched to any gene: 4. This CDR3 region has 14 residues. Germline V lookup: CDR1 ENHRY, CDR2 SYGVKD. The CDR3 loop is CAISNRGMNTEAFF. CDR3 DNA sequence: TGTGCCATCAGCAACAGGGGAATGAACACTGAAGCTTTCTTT.

The chain joins TRBV7-6 to TRBJ2-7, with 9 bases that match TRBD2. This CDR3 has 15 amino acids. Germline V gene lookup returns CDR1 SGHVS and CDR2 FNYEAQ. V trimming: 5 bases; J trimming: 2 bases; junction bases outside the gene matches: 7. This CDR3 reads CASSPRTSATYEQYF. The CDR3 coding sequence is TGTGCCAGCAGCCCCCGGACTAGCGCGACCTACGAGCAGTACTTC.

In this sample, this clonotype turned up a few times. V gene TRBV6-1 combines with J gene TRBJ2-7; D is perhaps TRBD2 (5 bases). This CDR3 is built from 14 residues. The V gene lost 5 bases and the J gene lost 3 bases, with 14 bases spanning the gap. CDR1 is MNHNS and CDR2 is SASEGT in the germline V gene. The DNA of the CDR3 is TGTGCCAGCAGTCCCCTTTTGGGGAGCTACGAGCAGTACGTC. Its protein is CASSPLLGSYEQYV.

V gene TRBV20-1 combines with J gene TRBJ2-3, with 9 bases identical to TRBD2. This CDR3 region has 16 residues. Germline loops: CDR1 DFQATT, CDR2 SNEGSKA (reference sequence). The V gene end was trimmed by 0 bases and the J gene end by 3 bases; junction bases not matched to a gene: 7. The CDR3, as DNA: TGCAGTGCTAGAGATTTCGTGACTAGCGGTACAGATACGCAGTATTTT. Translation gives CSARDFVTSGTDTQYF.

Only a few counts were recorded for this clonotype. In nucleotides, the CDR3 is TGTGCCAGCAGCCCATGGGGCATCCAAGAGACCCAGTACTTC. This gives the protein CASSPWGIQETQYF. This chain links TRBV11-2 with TRBJ2-5, with D possibly TRBD1 on 5 matching bases. V lost 5 bases and J 1 base, leaving 11 bases between the germline ends. In germline, CDR1 is SGHAT, CDR2 FQNNGV. The CDR3 totals 14 residues.

This clonotype was seen at least ten times. The chain has TRBV27 and TRBJ2-7; 8 positions match TRBD1. Germline-derived CDR1 and CDR2 are MNHEY and SMNVEV (reference sequence). V lost 7 bases, J lost 2 bases, and 7 bases stayed unmatched. The CDR3 contains 14 residues. CDR3 sequence: CASNPGTGPYEQYF. Here the CDR3 DNA reads TGTGCCAGCAACCCCGGGACAGGACCCTACGAGCAGTACTTC.

The chain couples TRBV5-1 to TRBJ2-7; perhaps TRBD2 as D (6 bases). Germline CDR1 and CDR2: SGHRS and YFSETQ. The CDR3 extends over 16 amino acids. V was clipped by 5 bases and J by 4 bases, with 22 bases between them. The CDR3 DNA reads TGCGCCAGCAGACCAGCTCCGGGACTCAATTTTTACGAGCAGTACTTC. It yields the protein CASRPAPGLNFYEQYF.

This clonotype was detected only a few times. The chain couples TRBV5-4 to TRBJ2-1, with 10 bases aligning to TRBD1. The CDR3 runs to 15 residues. Per the germline V gene, CDR1 is SGHNT and CDR2 is YYREEE (reference sequence). V trimming: 4 bases; J trimming: 7 bases; junction bases outside the gene matches: 8. CDR3 in DNA: TGTGCCAGCAGCAAGTCGGGACAGGGGAATAATGAGCAGTTCTTC. This codes for CASSKSGQGNNEQFF.

This rearrangement joins TRBV5-1 to TRBJ2-7; the match to TRBD2 covers 8 bases. Germline trimming cut 0 bases from V and 6 bases from J; bases unmatched to any gene: 11. Per germline, CDR1 SGHRS and CDR2 YFSETQ. The CDR3 is made up of 16 amino acids. CDR3 DNA: TGCGCCAGCAGCTTGGGCGTACGGGAGGGCCCCCGCGAGCAGTACTTC. As protein: CASSLGVREGPREQYF.

At least ten counts were recorded for this clonotype. This chain connects TRBV29-1 to TRBJ1-1, with TRBD1 as a possible D gene (5 bases). There are 15 residues in the CDR3. The ends were cut back, 4 bases at V and 0 bases at J, with 15 bases in the middle. CDR1 SQVTM and CDR2 ANQGSEA come from the germline V gene. The CDR3 coding sequence is TGCAGCGTTGCTACGTCGACAGTCATGAACACTGAAGCTTTCTTT. Protein: CSVATSTVMNTEAFF.

This clonotype was observed a single time. One end of the junction does not line up with germline, which may come from a read error. V usage is TRBV3-1 and J usage is TRBJ2-5; TRBD1 aligns across 7 bases. Germline assignment: CDR1 LGHDT and CDR2 YNNKEL (reference sequence). The CDR3 is made up of 17 amino acids. The CDR3 loop is CATSQHTPGQSRETQYF. CDR3 bases: TGTGCCACCAGCCAGCACACCCCGGGACAGAGTCGCGAGACCCAGTACTTC.

This clonotype showed up many times. The V and J genes are TRBV5-1 and TRBJ2-7, with TRBD2 matching over 14 bases. The J segment lost 2 bases and the V segment lost 2 bases, leaving 9 bases of the junction unmatched. The length of the CDR3 is 18 residues. Germline V gene data show CDR1 as SGHRS and CDR2 as YFSETQ. The CDR3 bases are TGCGCCAGCAGCTTAACTCCCGGGACTAGCGGGGGAGCCTACGAGCAGTACGTC. Protein sequence: CASSLTPGTSGGAYEQYV.

This clonotype was observed at least ten times. The V call is TRBV12-3 or TRBV12-4, the J call TRBJ1-5; 9 bases agree with TRBD1. The V and J ends lost 5 bases and 3 bases, in that order; junction bases with no gene match: 8. The CDR3 covers 16 residues. The CDR3 DNA reads TGTGCCAGCAGTGGGACAGGGAGGGGGTACAATCAGCCCCAGCATTTT. Translated, it gives CASSGTGRGYNQPQHF.

This clonotype was seen more than once but under ten times. V gene TRBV10-3 combines with J gene TRBJ2-5; the match to TRBD1 covers 7 bases. The V gene end was trimmed by 10 bases and the J gene end by 1 base; junction bases not matched to a gene: 12. This CDR3 contains 15 residues. Per germline, CDR1 ENHRY and CDR2 SYGVKD. The chain's CDR3 is CASTATGALQETQYF. The CDR3 region has the DNA TGTGCCAGCACGGCAACAGGGGCCCTCCAAGAGACCCAGTACTTC.

This clonotype was counted many times. This chain joins TRBV10-3 and TRBJ2-1, with 11 positions matching TRBD2. Trimming cost V 10 bases and J 2 bases; bases outside gene matches: 4. The CDR3 contains 14 residues. Germline V CDR1 and CDR2: ENHRY, SYGVKD. This CDR3 reads CATKLAGAYNEQFF. Written as DNA, the CDR3 is TGTGCCACCAAACTAGCGGGGGCCTACAATGAGCAGTTCTTC.

This clonotype was detected only a few times. The J gene is TRBJ2-3, the V gene TRBV6-5; 9 positions match TRBD2. V was clipped by 0 bases and J by 8 bases; unmatched bases: 9. CDR1 and CDR2 (germline): MNHEY, SVGAGI. This CDR3 is built from 16 residues. The chain's CDR3 is CASSYSPAGGVRTQYF. The CDR3 DNA sequence: TGTGCCAGCAGTTACTCTCCAGCGGGAGGAGTGCGTACGCAGTATTTT.